A single sample gave rise to the 27 T cell receptor beta chains below, sequenced in a study of T cell changes during pregnancy in multiple sclerosis. Assay used: immunoSEQ multiplex PCR; TCRdb lists only in-frame clones, some missing. The data show tens of thousands of clones, 92% seen once. The starting material was peripheral blood, obtained in the third trimester of pregnancy. These receptors all stem from a female donor with multiple sclerosis, enrolled in a pregnancy study.

V is TRBV25-1 and J is TRBJ2-5; no definite D call. The CDR3 contains 14 residues. Germline CDR1 is MGHDK and CDR2 is SYGVNS. Trimming stripped 1 base from V and 2 bases from J, with 8 bases between. In nucleotides, the CDR3 is TGTGCCAGCAGTGAATCAAGAGTACAAGAGACCCAGTACTTC. Residues: CASSESRVQETQYF.

The CDR3 DNA reads TGTGCCAGCAGCTTCGAGAGACAGGGTGGGACCGGGGAGCTGTTTTTT. Protein: CASSFERQGGTGELFF. The chain employs TRBV5-4 and TRBJ2-2, with 7 bases identical to TRBD1. In germline, CDR1 is SGHNT, CDR2 YYREEE (reference sequence). There are 16 residues in the CDR3. Trimming took 2 bases from V and 5 from J; bases not matched to a gene: 9.

This clone has a single count. The gene calls are TRBV15 and TRBJ1-3, with D possibly being TRBD1 (5 bases). Trimming removed 5 bases from V and 0 bases from J, with 17 bases in between. Per germline, CDR1 LNHNV and CDR2 YYDKDF (reference sequence). This CDR3 has 17 amino acids. The CDR3 DNA reads TGTGCCACCAGCTTAGGAGTTACAGGAGCCTCTGGAAACACCATATATTTT. It yields the protein CATSLGVTGASGNTIYF.

The chain carries TRBV13 and TRBJ1-2, with 8 bases matching TRBD1. The CDR3 extends over 17 amino acids. V lost 2 bases to trimming and J lost 4 bases; unmatched junction nucleotides: 12. The germline V gene has CDR1 PRHDT and CDR2 FYEKMQ (reference sequence). The CDR3 bases are TGTGCCAGCAGCTTACTATTTGTCGGAGGACAGGGCTATGGCTACACCTTC. Translating gives CASSLLFVGGQGYGYTF.

The chain carries TRBV6-1 and TRBJ2-5; unclear D gene. V lost 11 bases to trimming and J lost 0 bases, with 10 bases between them. Germline CDR1 reads MNHNS; CDR2 reads SASEGT. The CDR3 is 12 amino acids. CDR3 loop: CAARSYQETQYF. The CDR3 nucleotides are TGTGCCGCTAGATCTTACCAAGAGACCCAGTACTTC.

The V and J genes are TRBV19 and TRBJ2-7; TRBD2 might be the D (6 bases). The CDR3 has 15 amino acids. Germline CDR1 LNHDA, CDR2 SQIVND (reference sequence). Trimming took 6 bases from V and 3 from J, leaving 18 bases between them. The CDR3 nucleotides read TGTGCCAGTAGCCTTGCGGGGACCGATTTCTACGAGCAGTACTTC. Amino acid sequence: CASSLAGTDFYEQYF. Based on the CDR3 plus reference TRBV19 and TRBJ2-7, the full variable domain is DGGITQSPKYLFRKEGQNVTLSCEQNLNHDAMYWYRQDPGQGLRLIYYSQIVNDFQKGDIAEGYSVSREKKESFPLTVTSAQKNPTAFYLCASSLAGTDFYEQYFGPGTRLTVT.

The V gene is TRBV7-9, the J gene TRBJ2-4; 10 nucleotides agree with TRBD1. V shed 1 base, J shed 0 bases, and the junction held 6 bases outside the gene matches. The CDR3 extends over 18 amino acids. Germline loops: CDR1 SEHNR, CDR2 FQNEAQ (reference sequence). The CDR3 reads CASSLVGTGELAKNIQYF. The CDR3 bases are TGTGCCAGCAGCTTAGTCGGGACAGGGGAATTAGCCAAAAACATTCAGTACTTC.

The chain links TRBV23-1 to TRBJ1-2; 8 bases are a match to TRBD1. TRBV23-1 is placed among ORFs of uncertain function. The V and J ends lost 3 bases and 6 bases, in that order; junction bases with no gene match: 12. This CDR3 is 16 amino acids long. CDR3 in DNA: TGCGCCAGCAGTCAGATTAGGGACAGGCGAGGGGATGGCTACACCTTC. Its protein is CASSQIRDRRGDGYTF.

The chain combines TRBV13 with TRBJ1-4; 7 bases are shared with TRBD1. Germline loops: CDR1 PRHDT, CDR2 FYEKMQ (reference sequence). The CDR3 loop spans 15 amino acids. The V gene end was trimmed by 8 bases and the J gene end by 0 bases; junction bases not matched to a gene: 6. The CDR3 coding sequence is TGTGCCAGCCTGGACAGGCAAGCAACTAATGAAAAACTGTTTTTT. Protein sequence: CASLDRQATNEKLFF.

This chain links TRBV5-4 with TRBJ2-5; 9 nucleotides align to TRBD1. This CDR3 is built from 16 residues. Germline V lookup: CDR1 SGHNT, CDR2 YYREEE (reference sequence). V was clipped by 0 bases and J by 3 bases; unmatched bases: 6. The CDR3 coding sequence is TGTGCCAGCAGCTTGGTCGTGGACAGGGGAAAAGAGACCCAGTACTTC. Residues: CASSLVVDRGKETQYF.

The chain is built from TRBV9 and TRBJ2-5; perhaps TRBD1 as D (5 bases). CDR3 length equals 14 residues. The V end lost 4 bases, the J end lost 2 bases, and 12 bases lay between the germline ends. CDR1 is SGDLS, CDR2 YYNGEE, per germline. For the CDR3, the DNA is TGTGCCAGCAGCCCCCCAGGGCGGCAAGAGACCCAGTACTTC. Translated: CASSPPGRQETQYF. Based on the CDR3 plus reference TRBV9 and TRBJ2-5, the full variable domain is DSGVTQTPKHLITATGQRVTLRCSPRSGDLSVYWYQQSLDQGLQFLIQYYNGEERAKGNILERFSAQQFPDLHSELNLSSLELGDSALYFCASSPPGRQETQYFGPGTRLLVL.

The gene calls are TRBV29-1 and TRBJ2-7; D is possibly TRBD1 (7 bases). The germline V gene encodes CDR1 SQVTM and CDR2 ANQGSEA. Trimming took 3 bases from V and 2 from J, leaving 11 bases between them. The length of the CDR3 is 13 residues. CDR3 DNA sequence: TGCAGCGTTGACAGGGGGGATACCTACGAGCAGTACTTC. It yields the protein CSVDRGDTYEQYF.

The chain employs TRBV6-1 and TRBJ2-3, with a possible D match to TRBD2 (6 bases). The V end lost 7 bases, the J end lost 1 base, and 15 bases lay between the germline ends. The CDR3 has 15 residues. Per the germline V gene, CDR1 is MNHNS and CDR2 is SASEGT. This CDR3 reads CASKLTGTRTDTQYF. The CDR3 region has the DNA TGTGCCAGCAAACTCACGGGGACTCGCACAGATACGCAGTATTTT.

The chain combines TRBV13 with TRBJ1-3; perhaps TRBD1 as D (5 bases). Per germline, CDR1 PRHDT and CDR2 FYEKMQ (reference sequence). The CDR3 covers 15 residues. Trimming pared 1 base from V and 1 base from J, leaving 8 bases between. Written as DNA, the CDR3 is TGTGCCAGCAGCTTAGATCGGGGGTCTGGAAACACCATATATTTT. Its protein is CASSLDRGSGNTIYF.

The rearrangement joins TRBV29-1 to TRBJ1-4, with 7 bases matching TRBD1. CDR1 and CDR2 from the germline V gene are SQVTM and ANQGSEA. Unmatched junction bases numbered 4, after V lost 4 bases and J lost 8 bases. The CDR3 spans 12 residues. CDR3 in DNA: TGCAGCGTTGGACAGGGACGGGAAAAACTGTTTTTT. It specifies CSVGQGREKLFF.

The J gene is TRBJ2-1, the V gene TRBV27; TRBD2 agrees at 7 bases. With V trimmed by 1 base and J by 0 bases, 12 bases remained unmatched. CDR1 and CDR2 (germline): MNHEY, SMNVEV (reference sequence). The CDR3 contains 19 residues. In DNA form, the CDR3 reads TGTGCCAGCAGTTTATATTTTATGTACGGGGGGAGCTCCTACAATGAGCAGTTCTTC. Translated, it gives CASSLYFMYGGSSYNEQFF.

This rearrangement joins TRBV25-1 to TRBJ1-2, with 9 bases identical to TRBD1. Germline V lookup: CDR1 MGHDK, CDR2 SYGVNS. Trimming at V came to 4 bases and at J to 8 bases, leaving 11 bases not matched to a gene. The CDR3 consists of 15 residues. CDR3 loop: CASSVGTGQGTGYTF. For the CDR3, the DNA is TGTGCCAGCAGTGTCGGAACGGGACAGGGTACCGGCTACACCTTC.

The V and J genes are TRBV5-1 and TRBJ1-1, with D maybe TRBD1 (6 bases). V lost 4 bases and J 0 bases, leaving 13 bases between the germline ends. The CDR3 length is 15 residues. Germline V gene lookup returns CDR1 SGHRS and CDR2 YFSETQ. The CDR3: CASSPFGGMNTEAFF. CDR3 sequence (DNA): TGCGCCAGCAGCCCCTTTGGGGGCATGAACACTGAAGCTTTCTTT.

The genes are TRBV7-2 and TRBJ2-1; 7 bases are a match to TRBD2. Germline CDR1 and CDR2: SGHTA and FQGNSA. The CDR3 length is 17 residues. J was trimmed by 5 bases and V by 5 bases; bases with no gene match: 15. The CDR3 DNA follows: TGTGCCAGCAGCCCCCCCCTGGGGAGGGGCAATAACAATGAGCAGTTCTTC. Amino acids: CASSPPLGRGNNNEQFF. Drawing the rest from reference TRBV7-2 and TRBJ2-1, the complete variable domain is GAGVSQSPSNKVTEKGKDVELRCDPISGHTALYWYRQSLGQGLEFLIYFQGNSAPDKSGLPSDRFSAERTGGSVSTLTIQRTQQEDSAVYLCASSPPLGRGNNNEQFFGPGTRLTVL.

DNA for the CDR3: TGTGCCAGCAGCCTCACCGGGGACAACGCATTCAACGAGCAGTACTTC. This gives the protein CASSLTGDNAFNEQYF. The V and J genes are TRBV7-9 and TRBJ2-7; tentative D call: TRBD1 (6 bases). The CDR3 spans 16 residues. CDR1 is SEHNR and CDR2 is FQNEAQ in the germline V gene (reference sequence). Trimming stripped 5 bases from V and 5 bases from J, with 22 bases between.

This clone was recorded only once. The chain is built from TRBV7-2 and TRBJ2-1; perhaps TRBD2 as D (5 bases). CDR1 and CDR2 from the germline V gene are SGHTA and FQGNSA. The CDR3 covers 13 residues. V was cut by 0 bases and J by 7 bases, with 7 bases left in between. Here the CDR3 reads CASSLAGVNEQFF. The CDR3 DNA reads TGTGCCAGCAGCTTAGCGGGAGTGAATGAGCAGTTCTTC. The full variable domain, with the rest looked up from reference TRBV7-2 and TRBJ2-1, is GAGVSQSPSNKVTEKGKDVELRCDPISGHTALYWYRQSLGQGLEFLIYFQGNSAPDKSGLPSDRFSAERTGGSVSTLTIQRTQQEDSAVYLCASSLAGVNEQFFGPGTRLTVL.

The CDR3 coding sequence is TGCGCCAGCAGCCCACTAGCGGGAGGTATAGATACGCAGTATTTT. Translation gives CASSPLAGGIDTQYF. This chain connects TRBV4-3 to TRBJ2-3; 12 bases are a match to TRBD2. Germline CDR1 reads LGHNA; CDR2 reads YSLEER. Trimming cost V 4 bases and J 5 bases; bases outside gene matches: 4. The CDR3 is 15 residues long.

The rearrangement uses TRBV11-1 and TRBJ2-1; 9 nucleotides agree with TRBD2. The CDR3 is 14 amino acids. From germline, CDR1 is SGHAT and CDR2 FQDESV (reference sequence). V was pared by 3 bases and J by 9 bases, with 6 bases of the junction left unmatched. For the CDR3, the DNA is TGTGCCAGCAGCTTCCTAGCGGGAAGCCCTGAGCAGTTCTTC. Translated: CASSFLAGSPEQFF.

This clone was seen only once. The gene calls are TRBV15 and TRBJ2-1, with TRBD2 as a possible D gene (5 bases). This CDR3 has 12 residues. V shed 4 bases and J shed 9 bases, with 10 bases lying between them. CDR1 and CDR2 (germline): LNHNV, YYDKDF (reference sequence). This chain's CDR3 is CATSKRPGEQFF. CDR3 nucleotides: TGTGCCACCAGCAAGCGGCCTGGTGAGCAGTTCTTC.

The V and J genes are TRBV28 and TRBJ2-1; D remains ambiguous. This CDR3 has 13 residues. V lost 5 bases to trimming and J lost 3 bases, with 8 bases between them. Germline-derived CDR1 and CDR2 are MDHEN and SYDVKM. CDR3 sequence reads: CASSMESYNEQFF. DNA of the CDR3: TGTGCCAGCAGTATGGAGAGCTACAATGAGCAGTTCTTC.

The chain couples TRBV4-1 to TRBJ2-3, with D perhaps matching TRBD2 (6 bases). CDR3 length: 17 residues. Germline V CDR1 and CDR2: MGHRA, YSYEKL. Deletions cut 3 bases from V and 3 bases from J, with 19 bases between. In DNA, the CDR3 is TGCGCCAGCAGCCAGATTGTCGGGAGTGAGTTAACAGATACGCAGTATTTT. Translated: CASSQIVGSELTDTQYF.

This clone is labeled as medium-sized (0.01 to 0.1%). The J gene is TRBJ1-1, the V gene TRBV6-1; D may be TRBD1 (6 bases). Germline values: CDR1 MNHNS, CDR2 SASEGT. The CDR3 spans 14 residues. Trimming shortened V by 7 bases and J by 4 bases, and 16 bases separated the two germline ends. The DNA of the CDR3 is TGTGCCAGCAATCGGGCAGGGGAGGGCACTGAAGCTTTCTTT. Translating gives CASNRAGEGTEAFF.